Listed below are T cell receptor beta chains from one sample, sequenced in a study of T cells in Graves' hyperthyroidism and ophthalmopathy. A single record per CDR3 protein comes from TCRdb applying MiXCR to the multiplex PCR reads. The repertoire holds some 650,000 distinct CDR3 sequences, with 16% as singletons. Sequencing used blood. Receptors originate from a woman aged 40-49 years with Graves' ophthalmopathy. The CDR3 runs from the conserved cysteine through the conserved F or W. D genes are given only for firm matches. A clone size is listed for some rows: how often the clone was seen (once, few, many), or a class if it is expanded.

D,V,size,J,DNA,CDR3
NA,TRBV6-2/TRBV6-3,few,TRBJ2-2,TGTGCCAGCAGTTACCCTCGCCCGGCAGCGAACACCGGGGAGCTGTTTTTT,CASSYPRPAANTGELFF
TRBD2,TRBV5-4,few,TRBJ2-5,TGTGCCAGCAGCTTGCTAGCGGGGACCCAAGAGACCCAGTACTTC,CASSLLAGTQETQYF
TRBD1,TRBV6-2/TRBV6-3,NA,TRBJ2-3,TGTGCCAGCAGTGTTGGGACAGTGACAGATACGCAGTATTTT,CASSVGTVTDTQYF
NA,TRBV12-3/TRBV12-4,many,TRBJ1-2,TGTGCCAGCAGTTTCCACGGACAGAGATATGGCTACACCTTC,CASSFHGQRYGYTF
TRBD1,TRBV5-1,many,TRBJ2-2,TGCGCCAGCAGCTTGCCTGTGGGACAGGGGAACACCGGGGAGCTGTTTTTT,CASSLPVGQGNTGELFF
NA,TRBV9,many,TRBJ2-5,TGTGCCAGCAGCGTAGGGGGGCGGGCGGGGAGCCAAGAGACCCAGTACTTC,CASSVGGRAGSQETQYF
TRBD2,TRBV6-1,many,TRBJ2-1,TGTGCCAGCAGTGGGGCTAGCGGGAGGGCAGGCGAGCAGTTCTTC,CASSGASGRAGEQFF
TRBD1,TRBV28,many,TRBJ1-1,TGTGCCAGCAGTTTAGATGAACCGGGACAGATGAACACTGAAGCTTTCTTT,CASSLDEPGQMNTEAFF
NA,TRBV6-2/TRBV6-3,NA,TRBJ1-2,TGTGCCAGCAGTTACTCAACAGGGATCTATGGCTACACCTTC,CASSYSTGIYGYTF
NA,TRBV5-1,NA,TRBJ2-2,TGCGCCAGCAGCACGGGCCAGGAAAACGGGGAGCTGTTTTTT,CASSTGQENGELFF
TRBD2,TRBV7-2,few,TRBJ2-1,TGTGCCATACCGACCGGGACTAGCGGGGTAAATGAGCAGTTCTTC,CAIPTGTSGVNEQFF
NA,TRBV6-2/TRBV6-3,NA,TRBJ1-4,TGTGCCAGCAGTTGGACGGGAGAAAAACTGTTTTTT,CASSWTGEKLFF
NA,TRBV29-1,few,TRBJ2-1,TGCAGCGTGGGCCCTAGCGTTAAGCAGTTCTTC,CSVGPSVKQFF
NA,TRBV7-9,NA,TRBJ2-5,TGTGCCAGCAGCCCGGGACTGGGTGGCCAAGAGGACCAGTACTTC,CASSPGLGGQEDQYF
NA,TRBV30,many,TRBJ2-5,TGTGCCTGGAGTGCGGGGATCCAACAAGAGACCCAGTACTTC,CAWSAGIQQETQYF
NA,TRBV18,NA,TRBJ2-7,TGTGCCAGCTCACCTAGGACAGACCGTACCTACGAGCAGTACTTC,CASSPRTDRTYEQYF
NA,TRBV19,few,TRBJ1-1,TGTGCCAGCGAAAGGGGCCAAGGGACTGAAGCTTTCTTT,CASERGQGTEAFF
TRBD2,TRBV2,few,TRBJ2-1,TGTGCCAGCAGGCCCGGGGGGGAGCGGGGGGCCAATGAGCAGTTCTTC,CASRPGGERGANEQFF
NA,TRBV7-2,many,TRBJ2-5,TGTGCCAGCAGCCCCTGGGCGGGTGAGACCCAGTACTTC,CASSPWAGETQYF
TRBD2,TRBV20-1,many,TRBJ2-1,TGCAGTGCTAGTATAAGGACTAGCCCAGCGGATGAGCAGTTCTTC,CSASIRTSPADEQFF
TRBD1,TRBV2,many,TRBJ2-7,TGTGCCAGCAGTGGACTCACAGGGGCAACTTCCTACGAGCAGTACTTC,CASSGLTGATSYEQYF
NA,TRBV11-2,many,TRBJ2-6,TGTGCCAGCAGTTCCCTACAGGGCTCTGGGGCCAACGTCCTGACTTTC,CASSSLQGSGANVLTF
TRBD1,TRBV7-9,NA,TRBJ1-2,TGTGCCAGCAGCTCGGACAGGGGGCGTGATGGCTACACCTTC,CASSSDRGRDGYTF
NA,TRBV7-9,NA,TRBJ2-5,TGTGCCAGCACACCAGGTAGCGGACAAGAGACCCAGTACTTC,CASTPGSGQETQYF
NA,TRBV6-2/TRBV6-3,few,TRBJ1-5,TGTGCCAGCAGTCTACAGGGATATAATCAGCCCCAGCATTTT,CASSLQGYNQPQHF
TRBD1,TRBV3-1,many,TRBJ1-2,TGTGCCAGCAGCCAAGAAGGGTTCGGGACAGGGGGCTATGGCTACACCTTC,CASSQEGFGTGGYGYTF
NA,TRBV7-8,few,TRBJ1-6,TGTGCCAGCAGCTTATACGCACCCCTCCACTTT,CASSLYAPLHF
NA,TRBV27,NA,TRBJ1-5,TGTGCCAGCAGTTCCCCCCCACAGCCCCAGCATTTT,CASSSPPQPQHF
NA,TRBV30,NA,TRBJ1-1,TGTGCCTGGAGGAGGGGGGGCCTGTCCGGGTTAGAGGACTCTTTCTTT,CAWRRGGLSGLEDSFF
TRBD2,TRBV20-1,many,TRBJ2-3,TGCAGTGCTAGTCGTCTAGCGGGGGTCACAGATACGCAGTATTTT,CSASRLAGVTDTQYF
TRBD1,TRBV20-1,few,TRBJ1-1,TGCAGTGTCCCGGGACAGGGGAGGACTGAAGCTTTCTTT,CSVPGQGRTEAFF
NA,TRBV6-2/TRBV6-3,few,TRBJ1-2,TGTGCCAGCATGTCGATGACCTATGGCTACACCTTC,CASMSMTYGYTF
NA,TRBV10-3,few,TRBJ2-1,TGTGCCATCAGTGAGGACACACCAGCGCAGTTCTTC,CAISEDTPAQFF
NA,TRBV6-1,NA,TRBJ1-6,TGTGCCAGCAAGGCCGGGACATCAGGACCCCTCCACTTT,CASKAGTSGPLHF
NA,TRBV2,few,TRBJ2-2,TGTGCCAGCAGTGAAAGGGCTGGGGGAGTCAAGGGAACCGGGGAGCTGTTTTTT,CASSERAGGVKGTGELFF